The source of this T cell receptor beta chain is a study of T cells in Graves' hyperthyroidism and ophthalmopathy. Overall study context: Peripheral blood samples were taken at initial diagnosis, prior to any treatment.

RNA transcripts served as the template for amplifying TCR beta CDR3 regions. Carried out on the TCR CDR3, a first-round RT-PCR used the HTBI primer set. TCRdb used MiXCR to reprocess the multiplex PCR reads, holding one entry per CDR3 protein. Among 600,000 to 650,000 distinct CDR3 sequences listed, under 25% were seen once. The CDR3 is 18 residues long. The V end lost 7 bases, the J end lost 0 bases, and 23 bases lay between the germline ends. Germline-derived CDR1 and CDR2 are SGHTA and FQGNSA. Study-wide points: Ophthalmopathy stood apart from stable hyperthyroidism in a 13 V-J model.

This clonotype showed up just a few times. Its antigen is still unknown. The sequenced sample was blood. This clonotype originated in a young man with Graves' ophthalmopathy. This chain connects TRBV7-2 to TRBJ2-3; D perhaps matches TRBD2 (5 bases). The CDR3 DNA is TGTGCCAGCACCCTATCGGGCACTAGGCTCGCTAGCACAGATACGCAGTATTTT. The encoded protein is CASTLSGTRLASTDTQYF.